This T cell receptor (beta chain) was identified in a study of blood T cell repertoires in COVID-19 (TCRdb year 2020). Broadly, across the study: The collaborator samples originated in the United States, Italy and Spain and spanned the acute and convalescent phases of COVID-19. The prospective study material was composed of cDNA or gDNA derived from T cells, B-cell-depleted T cells, or PBMCs. The dataset comprised deeply sampled blood TCRbeta repertoires from subjects exposed to, actively infected with, or recovered from COVID-19. The repertoires were made available in a free public database intended to serve as a resource for research on the immune response to SARS-CoV-2. The samples were drawn from the first 160 participants of the ongoing ImmuneRACE study and from roughly 1,300 subjects provided by 6 global collaborators. Nearly every sample came with metadata listing a de-identified subject ID, COVID-19 status, age in years and sex. Where available, HLA class I and class II types were taken from metadata supplied by the sample provider and were not determined by assay-based typing.

The immunoSEQ Assay, a bias-controlled multiplex PCR, was used to amplify TCRbeta CDR3 regions from genomic DNA. In the source study's methods: The number of nucleated cells in each sample was estimated by amplification of reference gene primers within the assay. To quantify the absolute abundance of each unique TCRbeta CDR3 rearrangement, sequence reads were collapsed and filtered. For each sample, productive Simpson clonality was calculated as the square root of Simpson's diversity index over productive rearrangements. TCRdb obtained this table from immuneACCESS and retained in-frame rearrangements with V and J assigned. These tables miss some clones; where compared with another copy, unresolved V genes account for less than half of the shortfall, and the remainder is unexplained. V, J and clone size were drawn from that table, and D and trimming were deduced from the DNA. The sample yields about 210,000 clones; 81% were counted once. The leading ten clones occupy about 8.9% of the sample.

The CDR3 has 15 amino acids, counting the end cysteine and phenylalanine. CDR3 DNA is the only sequence kept; it has 45 bases, read in frame from the first base. CDR1 and CDR2 are drawn from the germline V gene (reference sequence): GTSNPN, SVGIG. V is pared back by 2 bases and J by 7 bases, with 15 bases lying between the germline termini. Points on this clone: Its antigen is currently not known. No qualities accompany the bases; no much larger clone lies one base away.

Broader findings and caveats from the paper: Clinical and demographic metadata were provided uncurated, with the amount varying by source and participant.

In the prospective study, participants were 18 to 89 years old, resided in about two dozen geographic areas of the United States, and were enrolled through a virtual design. Cohort assignment in the prospective study relied on participant-reported clinical history from a screening survey and a study questionnaire. In the prospective study, mobile phlebotomists collected whole blood, serum and a nasopharyngeal or oropharyngeal swab from each participant. Prospective study participants could optionally give additional blood draws and questionnaires over a roughly two-month period. Prospective study blood samples were shipped either frozen or at room temperature before DNA extraction.

The TCR sequence derives from a woman in her 50s with acute COVID-19. The chain is assembled from TRBV30 and TRBJ1-6; the D gene lacks a confident call. Specimen: PBMCs or T cells enriched from blood (not recorded which). Here is the DNA: TGTGCCTGGAGTCTTGCTGGACTGGGCAATTCACCCCTCCACTTT. Translation gives CAWSLAGLGNSPLHF.